These 2 T cell receptor beta chains share one sample of origin, sequenced in a study of blood T cell repertoires in COVID-19. This table comes from immunoSEQ multiplex PCR, and its TCRdb copy is limited to in-frame clones, with some not included. Among a few hundred thousand clones listed, 65% to 90% were seen once. Sequenced sample: PBMCs or T cells enriched from blood (not recorded which). The receptors come from a woman aged 40 to 50 with acute COVID-19.

The V gene is TRBV7-9, the J gene TRBJ2-3; 7 positions match TRBD2. Germline V gene lookup returns CDR1 SEHNR and CDR2 FQNEAQ (reference sequence). The CDR3 totals 14 residues. Trimming at V came to 7 bases and at J to 3 bases, leaving 7 bases not matched to a gene. In DNA form, the CDR3 reads TGTGCCAGCACCCATTCGCGGGAGACAGATACGCAGTATTTT. Amino acids: CASTHSRETDTQYF.

This clone has a handful of counts. This rearrangement joins TRBV7-2 to TRBJ1-5; D is uncertain. The CDR3 runs to 16 residues. The V and J ends lost 5 bases and 7 bases respectively, with 21 bases between them. The germline gives CDR1 SGHTA, CDR2 FQGNSA. DNA of the CDR3: TGTGCCAGCAGCCGTTCGATTGGGGTCTCGGGGCAGCCCCAGCATTTT. This encodes CASSRSIGVSGQPQHF.